Shown below are 7 T cell receptor beta chains from a single sample sequenced in a study of shared clonotypes between healthy human individuals. Here immunoSEQ multiplex PCR was the method, and the copy in TCRdb shows in-frame clones only, minus some. The sample lists about a million clones; approximately 80% were seen once. The specimen sequenced was memory CD4+ T cells from PBMCs. Subset described: CD45RA-negative fraction. The receptors originated from a man aged 18 to 30 in good health. Some clones in this sample may be carry-over from other donors' samples.

CDR3 amino acids: CASSLASTGVGAFF. DNA for the CDR3: TGTGCCAGCAGCTTAGCGTCGACAGGGGTCGGAGCTTTCTTT. The chain carries TRBV7-8 and TRBJ1-1; TRBD1 aligns across 8 bases. V lost 0 bases to trimming and J lost 10 bases; unmatched junction nucleotides: 7. The germline CDR1 and CDR2 sequences are SGHVS and FQNEAQ. The CDR3 runs 14 residues.

This rearrangement joins TRBV28 to TRBJ1-2; D possibly corresponds to TRBD1 (5 bases). This CDR3 is 15 amino acids long. The V gene's germline CDR1 is MDHEN and CDR2 SYDVKM. V lost 3 bases to trimming and J lost 4 bases, with 15 bases between them. As DNA, the CDR3 is TGTGCCAGCAGTTTTTCGGGCAGGGAGGGCTATGGCTACACCTTC. Its protein product is CASSFSGREGYGYTF.

V gene TRBV18 combines with J gene TRBJ1-2; D perhaps matches TRBD1 (5 bases). V lost 1 base to trimming and J lost 3 bases, with 9 bases between them. This CDR3 is 14 amino acids long. Germline-derived CDR1 and CDR2 are KGHSH and LQKENI. The CDR3 bases are TGTGCCAGCTCACCACAGGACATCGACTATGGCTACACCTTC. This gives the protein CASSPQDIDYGYTF.

The chain has TRBV9 and TRBJ1-1; D perhaps matches TRBD1 (5 bases). The V end was cut by 4 bases, the J end by 7 bases, with 11 bases between. The V gene's germline CDR1 is SGDLS and CDR2 YYNGEE. The length of the CDR3 is 12 residues. The CDR3 DNA follows: TGTGCCAGCAGCCTTCAGGGCGGTGAAGCTTTCTTT. The encoded protein is CASSLQGGEAFF.

V is TRBV7-2 and J is TRBJ1-2, with 9 bases lining up with TRBD1. The germline CDR1 and CDR2 sequences are SGHTA and FQGNSA. The CDR3 contains 16 residues. With V trimmed by 3 bases and J by 2 bases, 7 bases remained unmatched. The CDR3 here is CASSLDGTGSNYGYTF. CDR3 DNA sequence: TGTGCCAGCAGCTTGGACGGGACAGGGTCCAACTATGGCTACACCTTC. The whole variable domain, filled in from reference TRBV7-2 and TRBJ1-2, reads GAGVSQSPSNKVTEKGKDVELRCDPISGHTALYWYRQSLGQGLEFLIYFQGNSAPDKSGLPSDRFSAERTGGSVSTLTIQRTQQEDSAVYLCASSLDGTGSNYGYTFGSGTRLTVV.

This rearrangement joins TRBV30 to TRBJ1-1, with D perhaps TRBD1 (5 bases). Per germline, CDR1 GTSNPN and CDR2 SVGIG (reference sequence). The CDR3 contains 15 residues. Trimming took off 2 bases at V and 5 bases at J, with 18 bases between the two ends. The CDR3 sequence is CAWSPLAQEGTEAFF. The DNA of the CDR3 is TGTGCCTGGAGTCCCCTAGCCCAGGAGGGGACTGAAGCTTTCTTT. Together with reference TRBV30 and TRBJ1-1, the CDR3 gives the full variable domain: SQTIHQWPATLVQPVGSPLSLECTVEGTSNPNLYWYRQAAGRGLQLLFYSVGIGQISSEVPQNLSASRPQDRQFILSSKKLLLSDSGFYLCAWSPLAQEGTEAFFGQGTRLTVV.

This clone was picked up one time. The CDR3 region has the DNA TGTGCCACCAGCACCCGGCAGACCACAGATACGCAGTATTTT. It codes for CATSTRQTTDTQYF. The chain recombines TRBV15 with TRBJ2-3; the D is unclear. CDR1 LNHNV and CDR2 YYDKDF come from the germline V gene (reference sequence). The CDR3 sequence is 14 residues long. V lost 4 bases to trimming and J lost 2 bases, with 10 bases between them.